The sequence of this T cell receptor (beta chain) was determined in a study of shared clonotypes between healthy human individuals. For the study at large: Used for every donor were three CD4 naive, three CD4 memory, two CD8 naive and one CD8 memory plate. Points from the study as a whole: Generally, estimated richness proved larger in naive subsets than it did in memory subsets. A few donors had around 5% of their naive CD4 clonotypes in common.

Per the study methods: In the immunoSEQ data, sequences were junction-only and lacked quality scores, so filtering differed. Profiled with immunoSEQ multiplex PCR; TCRdb holds only in-frame clones, not every one. D and trimming were read from the DNA, whereas the V and J calls and clone size are those reported in that table. Among about 1,800,000 clones listed, just under 95% were seen once. CD45RO-negative CD8 cells positively selected for CCR7 made up the naive population, which excluded terminally differentiated effector memory CD45RA+ cells. As for this clone: Its target is not known.

The clonotype was recovered from a man aged 18 to 30 in good health. Sequenced: naive CD8+ T cells sorted from blood.

CDR3 nucleotides: TGTGCCAGCAGTTACGCGGCAGGGGGAATGGGCACTGAAGCTTTCTTT. Translating it yields CASSYAAGGMGTEAFF. V and J are TRBV6-5 and TRBJ1-1; 7 bases are a match to TRBD1. Germline V gene data show CDR1 as MNHEY and CDR2 as SVGAGI. The CDR3 is 16 residues long. The V gene end was trimmed by 2 bases and the J gene end by 4 bases; junction bases not matched to a gene: 10.